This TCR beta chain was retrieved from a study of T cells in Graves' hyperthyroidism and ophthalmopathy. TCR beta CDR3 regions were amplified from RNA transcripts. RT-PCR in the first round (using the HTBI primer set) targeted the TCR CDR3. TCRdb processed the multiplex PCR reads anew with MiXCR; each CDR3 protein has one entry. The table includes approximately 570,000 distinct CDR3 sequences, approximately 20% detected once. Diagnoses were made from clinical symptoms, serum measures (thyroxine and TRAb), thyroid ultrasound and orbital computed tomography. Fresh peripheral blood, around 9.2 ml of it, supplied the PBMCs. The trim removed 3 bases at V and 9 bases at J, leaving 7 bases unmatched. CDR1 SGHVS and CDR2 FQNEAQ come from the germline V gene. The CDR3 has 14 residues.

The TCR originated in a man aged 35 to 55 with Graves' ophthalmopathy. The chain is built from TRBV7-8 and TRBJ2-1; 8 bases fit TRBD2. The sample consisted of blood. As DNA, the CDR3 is TGTGCCAGCAGCTTGATCGGACTAGCAAGTGAGCAGTTCTTC. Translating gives CASSLIGLASEQFF. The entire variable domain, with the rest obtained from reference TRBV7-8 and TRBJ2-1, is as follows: GAGVSQSPRYKVAKRGQDVALRCDPISGHVSLFWYQQALGQGPEFLTYFQNEAQLDKSGLPSDRFFAERPEGSVSTLKIQRTQQEDSAVYLCASSLIGLASEQFFGPGTRLTVL.